The clone carrying this T cell receptor (beta chain) was seen at least ten times. No antigen is known for it. Diagnoses used clinical symptoms, serum thyroxine and TRAb, thyroid ultrasound and orbital computed tomography. These data originate in a study of T cells in Graves' hyperthyroidism and ophthalmopathy. Points from the study as a whole: A model of 13 V-J pairs discriminated ophthalmopathy from stable hyperthyroidism. Prediction of ophthalmopathy progression came a median around 6.1 months pre-onset.

Amplification targeted TCR beta CDR3 regions from RNA transcripts. During a first-round RT-PCR of the TCR CDR3, the HTBI primer set was used. Each CDR3 protein is one row after TCRdb ran MiXCR on the multiplex PCR reads. The sample carries some 440,000 distinct CDR3 sequences, 15% to 17% recorded once. This TCR derives from a woman under 30 with Graves' hyperthyroidism. Source material: blood.

The CDR3 nucleotides read TGTGCCAGCAGTTTTCTAGCGGGAGCTCGGGATGAGCAGTTCTTC. Amino acids: CASSFLAGARDEQFF. This chain connects TRBV12-3 or TRBV12-4 to TRBJ2-1; 10 bases match TRBD2. After removal of 3 bases from V and 8 bases from J, the junction contained 7 bases not matched to a gene. This CDR3 is 15 amino acids long.